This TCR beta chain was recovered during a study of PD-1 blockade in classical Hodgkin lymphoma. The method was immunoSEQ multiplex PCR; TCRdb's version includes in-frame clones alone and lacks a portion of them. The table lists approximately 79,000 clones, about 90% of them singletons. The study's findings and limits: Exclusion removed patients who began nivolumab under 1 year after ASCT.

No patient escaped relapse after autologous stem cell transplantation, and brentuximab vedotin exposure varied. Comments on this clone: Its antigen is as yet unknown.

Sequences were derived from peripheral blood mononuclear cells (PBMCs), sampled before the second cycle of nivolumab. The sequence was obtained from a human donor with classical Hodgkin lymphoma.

CDR3 bases: TGTGCCAGCAGTTACAACGTCGGAGCGAACACCGGGGAGCTGTTTTTT. This codes for CASSYNVGANTGELFF. The chain uses TRBV6-5 and TRBJ2-2; D gene uncertain. Germline CDR1 MNHEY, CDR2 SVGAGI. The CDR3 spans 16 residues. V was shortened by 2 bases and J by 0 bases, with 10 bases between the two germline ends.